Included here is one TCR beta chain sequence, with context. Which antigen it targets is not known. No base qualities exist here, and no much larger clone lies one base off it. The sample originates from a study of CD8 T cells in Susac syndrome (dated by TCRdb to between 2019 and 2020). Concerning the study at large: Whether CD8+ T cell activation and differentiation in Susac syndrome was antigen driven was tested using repertoire sequencing. The full study reports these points: The study acknowledged that relatively few individuals were included in the TCR sequencing and HLA analysis.

RNA was extracted using the RNeasy kit, and roughly 0.45 to 1 microgram was reverse transcribed with random hexamers. The immunoSEQ multiplex PCR assay, which covers 54 Vbeta and 13 Jbeta segments, was used to amplify TCR beta CDR3 regions. Bias from PCR amplification was corrected by using a synthetic template baseline for primer optimization and for computational correction. From the authors' description of their analysis: Reads were annotated to V, D and J genes per IMGT and analyzed with immunoSEQ Analyzer, keeping only productive sequences. Clonality was computed as one minus Shannon entropy normalized by log2 of the number of productive unique sequences. For each patient and control, public and private clones were evaluated within the 100 most prevalent clones. A clone was defined as Susac-specific if it was absent from the healthy and MS cohorts, from about a thousand published viral clones and from other ImmuneACCESS disease sequences. TCRdb cleaned the public reads at Q25 with fastp, built clones with MiXCR and kept in-frame beta chains. Each entry is one CDR3 protein sequence, shown with its most common DNA and genes. TCRdb, not the original authors, processed these V and J calls. Recorded for this sample are 150,000 or so distinct CDR3 sequences; around 90% of them occurred a single time. The ten largest make up about 0.073% of the sample.

Peripheral blood CD8+ and CD4+ T cells from healthy donors, Susac syndrome patients and multiple sclerosis patients were profiled using high-throughput TCR beta sequencing. Healthy donors were age- and sex-matched controls. Bulk CD8+ and CD4+ T cells were purified by magnetic negative isolation, while CD8+ TEMRA cells were enriched using FACS. Blood was collected in EDTA tubes and processed within 24 hours, with PBMCs isolated through density gradient centrifugation. PBMCs destined for TCR sequencing were cryopreserved in liquid nitrogen and later thawed in a 37 °C water bath. The sorted or isolated CD4+, CD8+ and CD8+ TEMRA cells had a purity of 90% or higher. Spanning cysteine to phenylalanine, the CDR3 consists of 15 amino acids. Only CDR3 DNA is held: 45 bases, read in frame from base 1. CDR1 is given as MDHEN and CDR2 as SYDVKM, both from the germline V gene. The V end gives up 5 bases and the J end 4 bases, leaving 10 bases in the junction not matched to a gene.

The chain is encoded by TRBV28 joined to TRBJ2-7; the central 8 bases match TRBD2. The TCR originated in a human donor in good health. Sequencing used CD4+ T cells from PBMCs. CDR3 reads: CASSTSGSGSYEQYF. DNA sequence: TGTGCCAGCAGTACGAGCGGGAGCGGGTCGTACGAGCAGTACTTC.